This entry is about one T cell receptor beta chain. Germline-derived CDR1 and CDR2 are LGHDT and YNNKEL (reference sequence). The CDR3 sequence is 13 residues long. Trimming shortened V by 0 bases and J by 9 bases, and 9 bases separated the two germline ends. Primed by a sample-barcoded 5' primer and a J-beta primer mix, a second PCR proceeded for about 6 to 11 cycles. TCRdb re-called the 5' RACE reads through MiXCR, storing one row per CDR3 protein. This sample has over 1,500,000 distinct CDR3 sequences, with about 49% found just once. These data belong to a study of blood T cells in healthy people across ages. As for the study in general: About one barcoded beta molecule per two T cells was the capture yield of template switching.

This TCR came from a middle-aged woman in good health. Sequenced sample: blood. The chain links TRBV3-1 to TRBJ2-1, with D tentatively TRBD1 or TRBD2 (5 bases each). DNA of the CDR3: TGTGCCAGCAGCCAAGATTACGGGGCTGAGCAGTTCTTC. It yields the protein CASSQDYGAEQFF.